The 30 T cell receptor beta chains listed next were all sequenced from one sample in a study of blood T cell repertoires in COVID-19. Method: immunoSEQ multiplex PCR; TCRdb's copy keeps in-frame clones and lacks some. The table includes under 350,000 clones, about 89% detected once. Sequencing was performed on PBMCs or T cells enriched from blood (not recorded which). Receptors were obtained from a woman in her 40s who had recovered from COVID-19.

This rearrangement joins TRBV24-1 to TRBJ2-3, with 8 bases matching TRBD2. CDR3 length: 15 amino acids. The ends lost 3 bases at V and 6 bases at J; junction bases unmatched: 7. Germline loops: CDR1 KGHDR, CDR2 SFDVKD. The CDR3 sequence is CATSDPGRGGDTQYF. The DNA for the CDR3 is TGTGCCACCAGTGATCCCGGGAGGGGTGGGGATACGCAGTATTTT.

This chain links TRBV27 with TRBJ1-3; 11 bases fit TRBD1. The V gene end was trimmed by 5 bases and the J gene end by 3 bases; junction bases not matched to a gene: 3. CDR3 length equals 15 residues. Germline CDR1 MNHEY, CDR2 SMNVEV (reference sequence). Here the CDR3 reads CASSPGTGGGNTIYF. The CDR3, as DNA: TGTGCCAGCAGTCCGGGGACAGGGGGTGGAAACACCATATATTTT.

This clone was recorded only once. The chain recombines TRBV4-2 with TRBJ2-3, with TRBD2 matching 14 bases. The CDR3 has 17 amino acids. CDR1 and CDR2 from the germline V gene are LGHNA and YNFKEQ. Trimming at V came to 3 bases and at J to 2 bases, leaving 4 bases not matched to a gene. The DNA of the CDR3 is TGTGCCAGCAGCCAGGGGACTAGCGGGGGAGTCACAGATACGCAGTATTTT. It specifies CASSQGTSGGVTDTQYF.

This chain connects TRBV5-1 to TRBJ1-2; 10 bases match TRBD1. Germline CDR1 SGHRS, CDR2 YFSETQ. The CDR3 runs 17 residues. J lost 8 bases, V lost 4 bases, and 17 bases had no gene match. In nucleotides, the CDR3 is TGCGCCAGCAGCCCATATCCCCCGGGACAGGGGACTAAGGGCTACACCTTC. Protein: CASSPYPPGQGTKGYTF. Together with reference TRBV5-1 and TRBJ1-2, the CDR3 gives the full variable domain: KAGVTQTPRYLIKTRGQQVTLSCSPISGHRSVSWYQQTPGQGLQFLFEYFSETQRNKGNFPGRFSGRQFSNSRSEMNVSTLELGDSALYLCASSPYPPGQGTKGYTFGSGTRLTVV.

The chain has TRBV4-2 and TRBJ2-1, with 9 bases lining up with TRBD2. The CDR3 is made up of 16 amino acids. The germline gives CDR1 LGHNA, CDR2 YNFKEQ. J was trimmed by 4 bases and V by 0 bases; bases with no gene match: 4. The CDR3 DNA is TGTGCCAGCAGCCAAGAGGCAGCGGGGGGTTACAATGAGCAGTTCTTC. This sequence encodes CASSQEAAGGYNEQFF.

The V and J genes are TRBV18 and TRBJ1-6; 8 nucleotides agree with TRBD1. The CDR3 is made up of 16 amino acids. Germline V gives CDR1 KGHSH, CDR2 LQKENI. V was clipped by 5 bases and J by 10 bases; unmatched bases: 13. CDR3 loop: CASSTRGPTLGSPLHF. For the CDR3, the DNA is TGTGCCAGCTCAACCAGGGGGCCCACGCTGGGATCACCCCTCCACTTT.

CDR3 in DNA: TGTGCCAGCAGTCTGCCCGCCGCGGAGCAGTACTTC. Translating it yields CASSLPAAEQYF. The chain combines TRBV27 with TRBJ2-7; no definite D call. V was shortened by 5 bases and J by 7 bases, with 12 bases between the two germline ends. The germline V gene has CDR1 MNHEY and CDR2 SMNVEV (reference sequence). This CDR3 comprises 12 residues.

This rearrangement joins TRBV5-1 to TRBJ2-7; possible D gene TRBD1, 6 bases. Germline-derived CDR1 and CDR2 are SGHRS and YFSETQ. Deletions cut 2 bases from V and 0 bases from J, with 9 bases between. This CDR3 comprises 14 residues. The CDR3 DNA is TGCGCCAGCAGCTTAACAGGGAGCTCCTACGAGCAGTACTTC. Residues: CASSLTGSSYEQYF.

This rearrangement joins TRBV9 to TRBJ2-5, with TRBD2 identical over 13 bases. Trimming took 0 bases from V and 4 from J; bases not matched to a gene: 6. The germline gives CDR1 SGDLS, CDR2 YYNGEE. CDR3 size: 17 residues. Here the CDR3 reads CASSVAPLAGGLETQYF. The CDR3 DNA sequence: TGTGCCAGCAGCGTAGCCCCACTAGCGGGAGGGCTAGAGACCCAGTACTTC.

This chain uses TRBV10-3 with TRBJ1-1; the D gene is possibly TRBD1 (6 bases). V was pared by 5 bases and J by 1 base, with 11 bases between. CDR1 and CDR2 (germline): ENHRY, SYGVKD. The CDR3 runs 14 residues. The CDR3 loop is CAISNQGTNTEAFF. The CDR3 bases are TGTGCCATCAGTAACCAGGGGACGAACACTGAAGCTTTCTTT.

This chain connects TRBV3-1 (or the pseudogene TRBV3-2) to TRBJ1-2, with a weak D call TRBD1 (6 bases). This CDR3 region has 14 residues. V was trimmed by 4 bases and J by 2 bases, leaving 11 bases between them. Germline V CDR1 and CDR2: LGHDT, YNNKEL (reference sequence). In nucleotides, the CDR3 is TGTGCCAGCAGCCCACGGACAGCCAACTATGGCTACACCTTC. Translating gives CASSPRTANYGYTF.

The rearrangement links TRBV6-2 or TRBV6-3 to TRBJ2-2; unclear D gene. This CDR3 contains 11 residues. In germline, CDR1 is MNHEY, CDR2 SVGEGT. V was cut by 4 bases and J by 5 bases, with 2 bases left in between. The CDR3 DNA follows: TGTGCCAGCAGTTCGACCGGGGAGCTGTTTTTT. This translates into CASSSTGELFF.

The V call is TRBV5-1, the J call TRBJ1-6, with a weak D call TRBD1 (5 bases). Trimming took off 2 bases at V and 6 bases at J, with 9 bases between the two ends. CDR1 and CDR2 from the germline V gene are SGHRS and YFSETQ. CDR3 length equals 14 residues. CDR3 protein: CASSFEQGNSPLHF. The CDR3 region has the DNA TGCGCCAGCAGCTTTGAGCAGGGTAATTCACCCCTCCACTTT.

The V gene is TRBV30, the J gene TRBJ1-1; 7 bases match TRBD1. The CDR3 is made up of 18 amino acids. V trimming: 2 bases; J trimming: 1 base; junction bases outside the gene matches: 16. Germline V lookup: CDR1 GTSNPN, CDR2 SVGIG (reference sequence). In DNA, the CDR3 is TGTGCCTGGAGTTTAACTCGACAGGGCATCCCGCGGAACACTGAAGCTTTCTTT. As protein: CAWSLTRQGIPRNTEAFF.

This clone was counted only a few times. This chain uses TRBV2 with TRBJ1-5, with D possibly being TRBD1 (5 bases). The CDR3 length is 17 residues. Germline CDR1 and CDR2: SNHLY and FYNNEI. Between the trimmed V and J ends, which lost 6 bases and 0 bases, there was a span of 18 bases. CDR3 residues: CASRPRDGAYSNQPQHF. The CDR3 coding sequence is TGTGCCAGCAGGCCCAGGGATGGGGCCTATAGCAATCAGCCCCAGCATTTT.

In its sample, this clone was seen once. The V and J genes are TRBV5-1 and TRBJ1-1, with 8 bases identical to TRBD1. Germline CDR1 reads SGHRS; CDR2 reads YFSETQ. The CDR3 covers 16 residues. Trimming at V came to 1 base and at J to 4 bases, leaving 9 bases not matched to a gene. In DNA, the CDR3 is TGCGCCAGCAGCTTGATGGCAGGGGGCCCTGGCACTGAAGCTTTCTTT. Translating it yields CASSLMAGGPGTEAFF.

CDR3 sequence reads: CASSRQGDNSPLHF. CDR3 bases: TGTGCCAGCAGTCGACAGGGAGATAATTCACCCCTCCACTTT. V and J are TRBV6-5 and TRBJ1-6, with TRBD1 matching 7 bases. Trimming removed 5 bases from V and 5 bases from J; junction bases left unmatched: 3. Germline-derived CDR1 and CDR2 are MNHEY and SVGAGI. The CDR3 runs to 14 residues.

The chain combines TRBV4-3 with TRBJ2-3; maybe TRBD2 (6 bases). V lost 1 base and J 8 bases, leaving 13 bases between the germline ends. Germline V CDR1 and CDR2: LGHNA, YSLEER. The CDR3 totals 14 residues. CDR3 DNA sequence: TGCGCCAGCAGCCAAGGGGACTCCGAACTTACGCAGTATTTT. The encoded protein is CASSQGDSELTQYF.

This chain joins TRBV12-3 or TRBV12-4 and TRBJ1-2; D perhaps matches TRBD1 (5 bases). CDR3 length equals 12 residues. V was pared by 8 bases and J by 6 bases, with 13 bases between. The CDR3 loop reads CASRRDGDGYTF. CDR3 sequence (DNA): TGTGCCAGCCGGCGGGACGGCGATGGCTACACCTTC.

The rearrangement joins TRBV2 to TRBJ1-4; possible D gene TRBD1, 6 bases. CDR1 is SNHLY and CDR2 is FYNNEI in the germline V gene. The CDR3 is made up of 13 amino acids. The V end was cut by 11 bases, the J end by 3 bases, with 13 bases between. The CDR3 DNA sequence: TGTGCCGGGATAGGGGGAGCTAATGAAAAACTGTTTTTT. It encodes CAGIGGANEKLFF.

Here the CDR3 reads CASSPGGRQPQHF. CDR3 DNA: TGTGCCAGCAGCCCCGGGGGGAGACAGCCCCAGCATTTT. V is TRBV7-8 and J is TRBJ1-5, with D possibly being TRBD1 (5 bases). The CDR3 length is 13 residues. The germline V gene encodes CDR1 SGHVS and CDR2 FQNEAQ. V was shortened by 5 bases and J by 7 bases, with 12 bases between the two germline ends.

The chain carries TRBV30 and TRBJ1-2; 9 bases line up with TRBD1. Germline values: CDR1 GTSNPN, CDR2 SVGIG (reference sequence). The CDR3 has 14 amino acids. The V gene end was trimmed by 2 bases and the J gene end by 6 bases; junction bases not matched to a gene: 7. The CDR3 sequence: CAWSRTGTGNGYTF. The CDR3 DNA sequence: TGTGCCTGGAGTCGCACCGGGACAGGGAATGGCTACACCTTC.

J is TRBJ2-5 and V is TRBV9, with 11 nucleotides matching TRBD2. V lost 1 base and J lost 5; bases outside the gene matches: 13. The length of the CDR3 is 18 residues. Germline CDR1 reads SGDLS; CDR2 reads YYNGEE. This CDR3 is CASSVLRRTSGRRETQYF. CDR3 nucleotides: TGTGCCAGCAGCGTACTGAGGCGTACTAGCGGGAGAAGGGAGACCCAGTACTTC.

V and J are TRBV5-1 and TRBJ1-2, with 7 bases that match TRBD1. Unmatched junction bases numbered 11, after V lost 4 bases and J lost 5 bases. CDR1 SGHRS and CDR2 YFSETQ come from the germline V gene. This CDR3 region has 15 residues. The CDR3 protein is CASSPATGTIYGYTF. CDR3 DNA: TGCGCCAGCAGCCCGGCGACAGGGACGATATATGGCTACACCTTC.

The CDR3, as DNA: TGTGCCAGCAGCTTCAACAGGGTGGGGGATTCACCCCTCCACTTT. This sequence encodes CASSFNRVGDSPLHF. V is TRBV11-2 and J is TRBJ1-6; TRBD1 is a possible D gene (6 bases). This CDR3 spans 15 amino acids. Germline V lookup: CDR1 SGHAT, CDR2 FQNNGV. V shed 3 bases and J shed 8 bases, with 14 bases lying between them. The whole variable domain, remainder taken from reference TRBV11-2 and TRBJ1-6, is EAGVAQSPRYKIIEKRQSVAFWCNPISGHATLYWYQQILGQGPKLLIQFQNNGVVDDSQLPKDRFSAERLKGVDSTLKIQPAKLEDSAVYLCASSFNRVGDSPLHFGNGTRLTVT.

V usage is TRBV4-3 and J usage is TRBJ2-2, with D possibly TRBD2 on 6 matching bases. The CDR3 sequence is 15 residues long. The V end lost 4 bases, the J end lost 6 bases, and 15 bases lay between the germline ends. Germline CDR1 and CDR2: LGHNA and YSLEER. CDR3 region: CASSPGEHDAGELFF. For the CDR3, the DNA is TGCGCCAGCAGCCCGGGGGAACATGACGCCGGGGAGCTGTTTTTT.

Regarding this clone: At one of its ends the junction is not consistent with the germline gene, which may arise from a read error. The chain has TRBV18 and TRBJ1-1; possible D gene TRBD1, 5 bases. CDR1 and CDR2 from the germline V gene are KGHSH and LQKENI. CDR3 length: 12 amino acids. The DNA for the CDR3 is TGTGCCAGCTCACCTCCGGCTCGTGACGGGACTTTT. Amino acid sequence: CASSPPARDGTF.

The chain combines TRBV27 with TRBJ1-5; D gene ambiguous. The CDR3 is 13 amino acids. Trimming left V 8 bases short and J 3 bases short, with 11 bases between. Germline V lookup: CDR1 MNHEY, CDR2 SMNVEV (reference sequence). For the CDR3, the DNA is TGTGCCAGCGGGCGAAACCTCAATCAGCCCCAGCATTTT. Amino acid sequence: CASGRNLNQPQHF.

The V and J genes are TRBV6-5 and TRBJ1-6, with D possibly TRBD1 on 6 matching bases. The V gene's germline CDR1 is MNHEY and CDR2 SVGAGI. The CDR3 length is 13 residues. V dropped 6 bases and J dropped 7 bases, with 10 bases sitting between them. CDR3 in DNA: TGTGCCAGCAGCGACAGGCTCAATTCACCCCTCCACTTT. Amino acids: CASSDRLNSPLHF.

This clone was detected only once. This rearrangement joins TRBV14 to TRBJ2-7, with D possibly matching TRBD1 (5 bases). The CDR3 totals 15 residues. Trimming removed 2 bases from V and 3 bases from J, with 14 bases in between. Germline-derived CDR1 and CDR2 are SGHDN and FVKESK. This CDR3 reads CASSQTGRVGYEQYF. Written as DNA, the CDR3 is TGTGCCAGCAGCCAAACGGGCAGGGTCGGCTACGAGCAGTACTTC.